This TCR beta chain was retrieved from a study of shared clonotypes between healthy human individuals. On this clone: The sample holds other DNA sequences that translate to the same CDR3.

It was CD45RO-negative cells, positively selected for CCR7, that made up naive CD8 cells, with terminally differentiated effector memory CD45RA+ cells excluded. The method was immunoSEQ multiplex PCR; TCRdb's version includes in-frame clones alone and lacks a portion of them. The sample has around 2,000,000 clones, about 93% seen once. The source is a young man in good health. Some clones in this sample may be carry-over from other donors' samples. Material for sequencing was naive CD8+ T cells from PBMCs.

Here the CDR3 DNA reads TGTGCCAGCAGCTTGGGGCGGGCCTACGAGCAGTACTTC. It is translated as CASSLGRAYEQYF. The chain carries TRBV5-6 and TRBJ2-7, with D perhaps matching TRBD2 (5 bases). Germline CDR1 is SGHDT and CDR2 is YYEEEE. The V and J ends lost 0 bases and 2 bases respectively, with 6 bases between them. This CDR3 spans 13 amino acids. The whole variable domain, filled in from reference TRBV5-6 and TRBJ2-7, reads DAGVTQSPTHLIKTRGQQVTLRCSPKSGHDTVSWYQQALGQGPQFIFQYYEEEERQRGNFPDRFSGHQFPNYSSELNVNALLLGDSALYLCASSLGRAYEQYFGPGTRLTVT.